The 5 T cell receptor beta chains below all came from one sample that was sequenced in a study of T cell responses to AZD1222 COVID-19 vaccine. The table came from immunoSEQ multiplex PCR; TCRdb's copy has only in-frame clones and leaves some out. The table shows 92,000 or so clones, with 85% to 90% occurring only once. This specimen was peripheral blood, taken on day 0 of AZD1222 vaccination. These receptors were taken from an adult in good health.

This clone showed up just a few times. This chain links TRBV7-3 with TRBJ1-1; weak D call: TRBD1 (6 bases). The CDR3 is made up of 16 amino acids. CDR1 is SGHTA, CDR2 FQGTGA, per germline. The V end was cut by 1 base, the J end by 2 bases, with 14 bases between. The CDR3: CASSLKGSGGNTEAFF. The DNA of the CDR3 is TGTGCCAGCAGCTTAAAGGGGAGCGGGGGCAACACTGAAGCTTTCTTT.

The chain couples TRBV4-2 to TRBJ2-2, with D tentatively TRBD2 (6 bases). The CDR3 covers 16 residues. CDR1 is LGHNA and CDR2 is YNFKEQ in the germline V gene. Trimming took off 1 base at V and 5 bases at J, with 14 bases between the two ends. DNA for the CDR3: TGTGCCAGCAGCCAAGGGGACTTAAGGACAACCGGGGAGCTGTTTTTT. It yields the protein CASSQGDLRTTGELFF.

This chain joins TRBV24-1 and TRBJ2-2; 7 positions match TRBD1. The germline V gene encodes CDR1 KGHDR and CDR2 SFDVKD. This CDR3 is built from 14 residues. V shed 7 bases and J 3 bases; nucleotides not matched to a gene: 4. DNA for the CDR3: TGTGCCACCAGCGGGACAGTCTACACCGGGGAGCTGTTTTTT. Translating it yields CATSGTVYTGELFF.

About this clone itself: The junction departs from the called germline gene at one end, perhaps through a read error. The rearrangement joins TRBV5-1 to TRBJ2-1; D perhaps matches TRBD2 (6 bases). Per the germline V gene, CDR1 is SGHRS and CDR2 is YFSETQ. The CDR3 is 14 residues long. Written as DNA, the CDR3 is TGCGCCAGCAGCCCTCGGGACTCCGACAATGAGCAGTTCTTC. This gives the protein CASSPRDSDNEQFF.

This chain connects TRBV18 to TRBJ2-7, with TRBD1 matching 7 bases. The junction had 10 bases not matched to a gene; V was cut back by 6 bases and J by 5 bases. Germline-derived CDR1 and CDR2 are KGHSH and LQKENI. This CDR3 has 14 residues. CDR3 region: CASSSGTARDEQYF. As DNA, the CDR3 is TGTGCCAGCTCCTCCGGGACAGCGAGGGACGAGCAGTACTTC.